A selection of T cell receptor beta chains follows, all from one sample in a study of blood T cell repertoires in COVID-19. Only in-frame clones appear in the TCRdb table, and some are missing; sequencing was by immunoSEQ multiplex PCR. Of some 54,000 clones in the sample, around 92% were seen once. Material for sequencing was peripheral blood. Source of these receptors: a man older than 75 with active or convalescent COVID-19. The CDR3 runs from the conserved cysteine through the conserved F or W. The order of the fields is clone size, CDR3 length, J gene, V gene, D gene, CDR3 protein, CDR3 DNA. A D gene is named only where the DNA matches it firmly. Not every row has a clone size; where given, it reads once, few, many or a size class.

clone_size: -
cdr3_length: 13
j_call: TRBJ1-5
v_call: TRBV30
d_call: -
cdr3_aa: CAWSEVEYGPQHF
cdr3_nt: TGTGCCTGGAGTGAGGTGGAGTATGGGCCCCAGCATTTT

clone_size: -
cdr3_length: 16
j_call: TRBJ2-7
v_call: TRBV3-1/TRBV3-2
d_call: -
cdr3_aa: CASSPRDQGVPYEQYF
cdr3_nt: TGTGCCAGCAGCCCAAGGGATCAGGGCGTACCCTACGAGCAGTACTTC

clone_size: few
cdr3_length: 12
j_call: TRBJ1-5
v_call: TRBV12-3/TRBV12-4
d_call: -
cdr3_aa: CASSFVDQPQHF
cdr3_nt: TGTGCCAGCAGTTTTGTAGATCAGCCCCAGCATTTT

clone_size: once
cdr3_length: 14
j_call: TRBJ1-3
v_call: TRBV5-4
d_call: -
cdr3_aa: CASSPSRQGNTIYF
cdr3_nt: TGTGCCAGCAGCCCTTCGAGGCAGGGAAACACCATATATTTT

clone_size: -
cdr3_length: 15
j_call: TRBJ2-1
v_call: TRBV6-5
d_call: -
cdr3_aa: CASRPTDARDNEQFF
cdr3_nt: TGTGCCAGCAGGCCCACTGACGCCCGGGACAATGAGCAGTTCTTC

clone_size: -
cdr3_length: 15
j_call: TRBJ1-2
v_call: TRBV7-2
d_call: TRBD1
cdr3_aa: CASSLVVGQPYVYTF
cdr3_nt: TGTGCCAGCAGCTTAGTTGTGGGACAGCCTTATGTCTACACCTTC

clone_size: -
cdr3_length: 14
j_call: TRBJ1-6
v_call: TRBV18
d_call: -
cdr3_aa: CASSPVREESPLHF
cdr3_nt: TGTGCCAGCTCACCCGTCAGGGAAGAATCACCCCTCCACTTT

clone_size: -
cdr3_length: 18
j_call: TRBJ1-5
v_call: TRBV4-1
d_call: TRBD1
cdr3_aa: CASSQDPLTGTNNQPQHF
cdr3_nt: TGCGCCAGCAGCCAAGATCCGCTGACAGGGACGAACAATCAGCCCCAGCATTTT

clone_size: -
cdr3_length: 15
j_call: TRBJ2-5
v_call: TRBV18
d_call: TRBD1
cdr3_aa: CASSPDRGRWETQYF
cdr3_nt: TGTGCCAGCTCGCCCGACAGGGGGCGGTGGGAGACCCAGTACTTC

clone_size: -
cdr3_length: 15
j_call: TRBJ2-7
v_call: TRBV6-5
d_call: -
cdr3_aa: CASSYSGGSVYEQYF
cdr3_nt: TGTGCCAGCAGTTACTCGGGTGGGAGTGTCTACGAGCAGTACTTC

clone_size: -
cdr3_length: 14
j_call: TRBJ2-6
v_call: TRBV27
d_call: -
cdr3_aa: CASSPLTGANVLTF
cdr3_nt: TGTGCCAGCAGTCCACTAACTGGGGCCAACGTCCTGACTTTC

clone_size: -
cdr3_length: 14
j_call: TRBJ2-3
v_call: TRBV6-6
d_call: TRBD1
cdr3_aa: CASSYRQGLDTQYF
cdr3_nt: TGTGCCAGCAGTTACCGACAGGGGTTAGATACGCAGTATTTT

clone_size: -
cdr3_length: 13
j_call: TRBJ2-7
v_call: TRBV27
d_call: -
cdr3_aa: CASSLRVSYEQYF
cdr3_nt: TGTGCCAGCAGTTTACGGGTCTCCTACGAGCAGTACTTC

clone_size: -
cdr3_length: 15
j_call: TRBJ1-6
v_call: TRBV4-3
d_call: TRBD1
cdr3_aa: CASSPRTGRGSPLHF
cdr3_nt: TGCGCCAGCAGCCCACGGACAGGGCGGGGTTCACCCCTCCACTTT

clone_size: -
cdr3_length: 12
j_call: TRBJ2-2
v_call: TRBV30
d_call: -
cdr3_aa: CAWNKITGELFF
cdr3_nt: TGTGCCTGGAATAAAATCACCGGGGAGCTGTTTTTT

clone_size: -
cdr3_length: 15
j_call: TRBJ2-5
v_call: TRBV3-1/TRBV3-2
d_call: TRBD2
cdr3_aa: CASSQAAGLAETQYF
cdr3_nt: TGTGCCAGCAGCCAAGCAGCGGGATTGGCAGAGACCCAGTACTTC

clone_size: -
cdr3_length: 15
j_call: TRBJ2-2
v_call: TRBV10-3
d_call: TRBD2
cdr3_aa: CATTSGRENTGELFF
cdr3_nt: TGTGCCACGACTAGCGGGAGGGAGAACACCGGGGAGCTGTTTTTT

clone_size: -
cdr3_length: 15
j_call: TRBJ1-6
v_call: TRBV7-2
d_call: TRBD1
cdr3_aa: CASSTQPGGYSPLHF
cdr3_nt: TGTGCCAGCAGCACCCAGCCAGGGGGTTATTCACCCCTCCACTTT

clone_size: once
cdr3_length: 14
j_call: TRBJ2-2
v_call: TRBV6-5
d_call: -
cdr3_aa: CASKYGYTVRELFF
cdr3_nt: TGTGCCAGCAAATACGGGTACACCGTCCGGGAGCTGTTTTTT

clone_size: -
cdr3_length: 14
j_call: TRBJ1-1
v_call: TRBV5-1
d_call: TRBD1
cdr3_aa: CASSRQGARTEAFF
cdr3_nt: TGCGCCAGCAGCAGACAGGGGGCGAGGACTGAAGCTTTCTTT

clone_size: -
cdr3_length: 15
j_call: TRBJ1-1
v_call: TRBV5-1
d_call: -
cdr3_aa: CASSLGGTGDTEAFF
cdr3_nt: TGCGCCAGCAGCCTCGGGGGGACGGGGGACACTGAAGCTTTCTTT

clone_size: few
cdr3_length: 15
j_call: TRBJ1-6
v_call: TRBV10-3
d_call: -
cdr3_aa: CAISESSSYNSPLHF
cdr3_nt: TGTGCCATCAGTGAGTCCAGCTCCTATAATTCACCCCTCCACTTT

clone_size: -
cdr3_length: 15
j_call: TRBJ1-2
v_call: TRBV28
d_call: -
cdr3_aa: CASRETGVFRYGYTF
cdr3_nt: TGTGCCAGTCGAGAAACCGGGGTTTTCCGGTATGGCTACACCTTC

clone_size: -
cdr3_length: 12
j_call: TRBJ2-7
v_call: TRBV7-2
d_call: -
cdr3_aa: CASSGTGYEQYF
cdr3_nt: TGTGCCAGCAGCGGTACGGGGTACGAGCAGTACTTC

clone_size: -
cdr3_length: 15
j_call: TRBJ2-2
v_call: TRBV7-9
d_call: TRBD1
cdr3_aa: CASSRDSPNTGELFF
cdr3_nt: TGTGCCAGCAGCCGGGACAGCCCGAACACCGGGGAGCTGTTTTTT

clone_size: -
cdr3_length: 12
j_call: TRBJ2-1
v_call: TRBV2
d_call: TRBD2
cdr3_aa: CASRSSGNEQFF
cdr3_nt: TGTGCCAGCAGGTCTAGCGGGAATGAGCAGTTCTTC

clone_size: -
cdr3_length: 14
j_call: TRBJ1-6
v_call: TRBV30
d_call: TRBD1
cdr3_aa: CAWSRGTENSPLHF
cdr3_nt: TGTGCCTGGAGTAGGGGGACAGAGAATTCACCCCTCCACTTT

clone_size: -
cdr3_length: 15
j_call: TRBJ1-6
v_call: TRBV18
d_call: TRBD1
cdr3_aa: CASSPVDRGFSPLHF
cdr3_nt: TGTGCCAGCTCACCTGTGGACAGGGGTTTTTCACCCCTCCACTTT

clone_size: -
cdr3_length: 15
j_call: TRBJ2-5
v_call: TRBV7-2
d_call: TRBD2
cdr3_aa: CASSLGGGIQETQYF
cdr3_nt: TGTGCCAGCAGCTTAGGGGGGGGGATCCAAGAGACCCAGTACTTC

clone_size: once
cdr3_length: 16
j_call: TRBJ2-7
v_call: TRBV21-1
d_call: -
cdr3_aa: CASSLQIGQGAYEQYF
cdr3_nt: TGTGCCAGCAGCCTTCAAATCGGACAGGGAGCCTACGAGCAGTACTTC

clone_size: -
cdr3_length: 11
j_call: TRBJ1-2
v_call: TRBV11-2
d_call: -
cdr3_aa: CASSETYGYTF
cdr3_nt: TGTGCCAGCAGCGAGACATATGGCTACACCTTC

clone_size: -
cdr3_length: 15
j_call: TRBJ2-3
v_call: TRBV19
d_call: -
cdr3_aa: CASSPLGTSTDTQYF
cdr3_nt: TGTGCCAGTAGTCCCTTAGGGACAAGCACAGATACGCAGTATTTT

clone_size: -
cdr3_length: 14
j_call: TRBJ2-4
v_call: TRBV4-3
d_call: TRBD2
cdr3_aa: CASSQDTSGSAVYF
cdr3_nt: TGCGCCAGCAGCCAAGATACGAGCGGGAGCGCAGTTTACTTC

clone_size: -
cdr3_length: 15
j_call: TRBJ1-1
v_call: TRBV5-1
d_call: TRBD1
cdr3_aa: CASSMTGGAGTEAFF
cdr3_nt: TGCGCCAGCAGCATGACAGGGGGCGCGGGGACTGAAGCTTTCTTT

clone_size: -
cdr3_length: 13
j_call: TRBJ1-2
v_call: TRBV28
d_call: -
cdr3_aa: CASWHKDSYGYTF
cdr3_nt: TGTGCCAGCTGGCATAAGGACAGCTATGGCTACACCTTC

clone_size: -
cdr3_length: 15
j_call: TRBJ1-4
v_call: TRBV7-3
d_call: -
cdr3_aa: CASSLNGQTNEKLFF
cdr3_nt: TGTGCCAGCAGCTTAAACGGACAGACTAATGAAAAACTGTTTTTT

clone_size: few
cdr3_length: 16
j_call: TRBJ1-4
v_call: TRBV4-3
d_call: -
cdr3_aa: CASSQDIGRGSEKLFF
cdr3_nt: TGCGCCAGCAGCCAAGATATCGGCAGGGGTAGTGAAAAACTGTTTTTT

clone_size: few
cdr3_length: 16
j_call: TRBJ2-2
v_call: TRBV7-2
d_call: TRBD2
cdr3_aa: CASTLPLAEQTGELFF
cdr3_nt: TGTGCCAGCACCTTACCACTAGCGGAGCAGACCGGGGAGCTGTTTTTT

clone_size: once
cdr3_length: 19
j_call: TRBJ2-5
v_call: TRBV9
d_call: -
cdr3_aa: CASSAHGERTARWEETQYF
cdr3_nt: TGTGCCAGCAGCGCCCACGGGGAGAGGACGGCGAGATGGGAAGAGACCCAGTACTTC

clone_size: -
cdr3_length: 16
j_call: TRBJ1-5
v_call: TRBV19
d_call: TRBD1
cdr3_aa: CASSSKTGVSNQPQHF
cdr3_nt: TGTGCCAGTAGTTCGAAGACAGGGGTTAGCAATCAGCCCCAGCATTTT

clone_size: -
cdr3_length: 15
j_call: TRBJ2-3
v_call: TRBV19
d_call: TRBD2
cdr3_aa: CASSIPAGLGDTQYF
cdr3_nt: TGTGCCAGTAGTATCCCGGCAGGACTAGGAGATACGCAGTATTTT

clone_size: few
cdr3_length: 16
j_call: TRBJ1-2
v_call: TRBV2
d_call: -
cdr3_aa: CASSEALGGRGYGYTF
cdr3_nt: TGTGCCAGCAGTGAAGCGCTTGGGGGCCGTGGGTATGGCTACACCTTC

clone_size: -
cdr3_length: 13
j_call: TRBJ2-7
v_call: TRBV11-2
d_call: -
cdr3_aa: CASSFTGSYEQYF
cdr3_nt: TGTGCCAGCAGCTTCACAGGGTCCTACGAGCAGTACTTC

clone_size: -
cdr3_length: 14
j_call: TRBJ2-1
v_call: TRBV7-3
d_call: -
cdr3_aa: CASSSLGGAIEQFF
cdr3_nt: TGTGCCAGCAGCTCCCTGGGGGGGGCAATTGAGCAGTTCTTC

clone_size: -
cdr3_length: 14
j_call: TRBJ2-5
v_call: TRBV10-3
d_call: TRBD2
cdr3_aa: CAIRAGLAGETQYF
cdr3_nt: TGTGCCATCAGAGCAGGACTAGCGGGAGAGACCCAGTACTTC

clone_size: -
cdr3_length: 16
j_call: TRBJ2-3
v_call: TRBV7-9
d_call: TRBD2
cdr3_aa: CASSSPGGDSTDTQYF
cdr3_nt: TGTGCCAGCAGCTCCCCCGGGGGGGATAGCACAGATACGCAGTATTTT

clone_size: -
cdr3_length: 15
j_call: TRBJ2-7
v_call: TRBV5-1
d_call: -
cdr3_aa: CASSLATGLAYEQYF
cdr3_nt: TGCGCCAGCAGCTTGGCCACTGGACTCGCCTACGAGCAGTACTTC

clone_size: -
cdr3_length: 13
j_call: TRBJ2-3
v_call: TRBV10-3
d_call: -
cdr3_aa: CATDGGRSDTQYF
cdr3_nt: TGTGCCACCGACGGGGGAAGGTCAGATACGCAGTATTTT

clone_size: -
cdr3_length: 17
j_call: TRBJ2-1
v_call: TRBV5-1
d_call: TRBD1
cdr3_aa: CASSSSTGTGAYNEQFF
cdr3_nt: TGCGCCAGCAGCTCCTCCACCGGGACAGGGGCCTACAATGAGCAGTTCTTC

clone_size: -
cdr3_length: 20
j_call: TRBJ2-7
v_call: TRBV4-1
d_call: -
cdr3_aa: CASSQDVPPWGGRPPYEQYF
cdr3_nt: TGCGCCAGCAGCCAAGATGTTCCTCCTTGGGGTGGGAGGCCCCCCTACGAGCAGTACTTC

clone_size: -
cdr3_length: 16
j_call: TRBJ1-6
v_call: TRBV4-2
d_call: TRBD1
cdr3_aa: CASSRTGTGGNSPLHF
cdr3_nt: TGTGCCAGCAGCCGGACCGGGACAGGAGGGAATTCACCCCTCCACTTT

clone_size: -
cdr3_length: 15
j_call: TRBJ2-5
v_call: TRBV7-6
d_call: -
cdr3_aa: CASSYADEPGETQYF
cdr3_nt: TGTGCCAGCAGCTACGCCGATGAGCCGGGAGAGACCCAGTACTTC

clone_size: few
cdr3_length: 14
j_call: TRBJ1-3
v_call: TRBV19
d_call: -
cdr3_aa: CASISGGAGNTIYF
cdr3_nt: TGTGCCAGTATCTCCGGGGGGGCCGGGAACACCATATATTTT

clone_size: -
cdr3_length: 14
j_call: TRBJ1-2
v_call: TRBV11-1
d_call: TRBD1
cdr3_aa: CASSHPSTGDGYTF
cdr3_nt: TGTGCCAGCAGCCACCCGTCGACAGGGGATGGCTACACCTTC

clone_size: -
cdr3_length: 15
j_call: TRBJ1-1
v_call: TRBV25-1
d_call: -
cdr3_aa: CASSPSLGEGTEAFF
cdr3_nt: TGTGCCAGCAGTCCCTCATTGGGGGAGGGAACTGAAGCTTTCTTT